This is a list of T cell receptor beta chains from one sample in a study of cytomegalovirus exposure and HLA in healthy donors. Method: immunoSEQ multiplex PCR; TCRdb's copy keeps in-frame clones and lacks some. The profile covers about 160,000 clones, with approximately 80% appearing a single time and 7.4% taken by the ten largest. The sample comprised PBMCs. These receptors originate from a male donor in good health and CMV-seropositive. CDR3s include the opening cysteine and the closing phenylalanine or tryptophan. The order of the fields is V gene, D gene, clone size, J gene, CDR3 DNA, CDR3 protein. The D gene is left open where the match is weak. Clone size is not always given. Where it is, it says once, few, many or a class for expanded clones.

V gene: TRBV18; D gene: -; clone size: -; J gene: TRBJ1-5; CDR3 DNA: TGTGCCAGCTCACCCGAGGTTAATCAGCCCCAGCATTTT; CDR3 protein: CASSPEVNQPQHF
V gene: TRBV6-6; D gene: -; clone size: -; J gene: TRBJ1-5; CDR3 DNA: TGTGCCAGCATCCAGAATCCCATAACGCAGCCCCAGCATTTT; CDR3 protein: CASIQNPITQPQHF
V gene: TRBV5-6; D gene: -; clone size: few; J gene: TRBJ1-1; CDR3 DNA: TGTGCCAGGCTGCCGGTAACTGAAGCTTTCTTT; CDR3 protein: CARLPVTEAFF
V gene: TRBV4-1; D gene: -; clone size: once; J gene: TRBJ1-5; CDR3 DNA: TGCGCCAGCAGCCAAGATCGGGTTGGGAGCAATCAGCCCCAGCATTTT; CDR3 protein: CASSQDRVGSNQPQHF
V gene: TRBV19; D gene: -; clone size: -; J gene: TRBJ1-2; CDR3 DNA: TGTGCCAGTAGTATCTACAGTTATGGCTACACCTTC; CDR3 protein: CASSIYSYGYTF
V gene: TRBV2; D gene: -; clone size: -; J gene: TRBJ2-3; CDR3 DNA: TGTGCCAGCGGGCCCCCCACAACCCGCACAGATACGCAGTATTTT; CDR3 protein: CASGPPTTRTDTQYF
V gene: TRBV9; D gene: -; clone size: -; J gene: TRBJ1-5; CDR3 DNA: TGTGCCAGCAGCGTAGAGGGGGATAGCAATCAGCCCCAGCATTTT; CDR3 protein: CASSVEGDSNQPQHF
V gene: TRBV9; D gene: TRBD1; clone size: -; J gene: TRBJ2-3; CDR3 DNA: TGTGCCAGCAGCCTTACGACAGGGGCGTTCACAGATACGCAGTATTTT; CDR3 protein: CASSLTTGAFTDTQYF
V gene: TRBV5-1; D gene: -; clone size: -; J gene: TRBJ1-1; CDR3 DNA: TGCGCCAGCAGCCACCTAAGGGGCGAAGCTTTCTTT; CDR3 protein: CASSHLRGEAFF
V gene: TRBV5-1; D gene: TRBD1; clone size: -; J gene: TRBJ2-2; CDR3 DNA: TGCGCCAGCAGCCGGTACAGGGGGCAGGGCGGGGAGCTGTTTTTT; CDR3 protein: CASSRYRGQGGELFF
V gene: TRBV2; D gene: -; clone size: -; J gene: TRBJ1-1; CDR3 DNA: TGTGCCAGCAGTGAGGCAGGGGCAGGTCACACTGAAGCTTTCTTT; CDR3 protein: CASSEAGAGHTEAFF
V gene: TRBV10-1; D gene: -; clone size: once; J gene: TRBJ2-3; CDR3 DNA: TGCGCCAGCAGTGAGTCCAGGGTTACAGATACGCAGTATTTT; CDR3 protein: CASSESRVTDTQYF
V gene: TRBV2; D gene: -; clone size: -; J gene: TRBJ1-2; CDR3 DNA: TGTGCCAGCAGTGTTCGGTTCTATGGCTACACCTTC; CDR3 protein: CASSVRFYGYTF
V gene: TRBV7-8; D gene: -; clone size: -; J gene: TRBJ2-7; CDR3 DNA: TGTGCCAGCAACCCTATCCCTACAGTGAGTGAGCAGTACTTC; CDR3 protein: CASNPIPTVSEQYF
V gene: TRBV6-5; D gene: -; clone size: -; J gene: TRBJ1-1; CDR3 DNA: TGTGCCAGCAGTTCTCCGACAGGAGGAAGGTCTGAAGCTTTCTTT; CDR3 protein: CASSSPTGGRSEAFF
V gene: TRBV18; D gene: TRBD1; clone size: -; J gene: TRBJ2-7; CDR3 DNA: TGTGCCAGCTCCGCTCAGGGGGCGCAGGAGCAGTACTTC; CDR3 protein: CASSAQGAQEQYF
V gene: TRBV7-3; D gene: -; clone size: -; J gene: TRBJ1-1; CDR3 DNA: TGTGCCAGCAGCTTATGGGGGGGCACTGAAGCTTTCTTT; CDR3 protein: CASSLWGGTEAFF